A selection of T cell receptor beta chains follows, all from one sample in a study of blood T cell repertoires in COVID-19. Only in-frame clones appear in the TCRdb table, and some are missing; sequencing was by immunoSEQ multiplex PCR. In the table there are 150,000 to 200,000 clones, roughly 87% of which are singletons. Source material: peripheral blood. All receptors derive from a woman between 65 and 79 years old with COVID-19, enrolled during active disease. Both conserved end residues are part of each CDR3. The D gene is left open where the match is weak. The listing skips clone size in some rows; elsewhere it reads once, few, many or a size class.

TGTGCCAGCAGTGCGTGGACGGAGGCAGAGGAGTTCTTC,CASSAWTEAEEFF,TRBV2,NA,TRBJ2-1,NA
TGTGCCAGCAGCCTTCTGACGGGAGTGGCTGGCTACACCTTC,CASSLLTGVAGYTF,TRBV14,NA,TRBJ1-2,NA
TGCAGCGTCCAGGACAGGGGAGGTGAAAAACTGTTTTTT,CSVQDRGGEKLFF,TRBV29-1,NA,TRBJ1-4,TRBD1
TGCGCCAGCAGCTTCCGCGGGACAGACATGAACACTGAAGCTTTCTTT,CASSFRGTDMNTEAFF,TRBV5-1,few,TRBJ1-1,TRBD1
TGTGCCAGCAGCTTAGATATCACAGATACGCAGTATTTT,CASSLDITDTQYF,TRBV11-2,NA,TRBJ2-3,NA
TGTGCCAGCAGCCAATTACCTTTCGACTACCCGGTCTACGAGCAGTACTTC,CASSQLPFDYPVYEQYF,TRBV14,NA,TRBJ2-7,NA
TGTGCCAGCTCCCCAAGTCAGTCTGGAAACACCATATATTTT,CASSPSQSGNTIYF,TRBV2,NA,TRBJ1-3,NA
TGTGCCAGCAGCACATACGAGACCCAGTACTTC,CASSTYETQYF,TRBV2,NA,TRBJ2-5,NA
TGTGCCAGCAGCCCCCGACTAGCGGGACCCTCCTACAATGAGCAGTTCTTC,CASSPRLAGPSYNEQFF,TRBV7-7,NA,TRBJ2-1,TRBD2
TGCGCCAGCAGGACTAGCGGGTACAATGAGCAGTTCTTC,CASRTSGYNEQFF,TRBV5-1,NA,TRBJ2-1,TRBD2
TGTGCCAGCAGCTTCGGGCAGGGAGCCAAAAACATTCAGTACTTC,CASSFGQGAKNIQYF,TRBV7-2,NA,TRBJ2-4,NA
TGTGCCAGCAGCTTGACTAGCGGGAGTTTCTCCTACAATGAGCAGTTCTTC,CASSLTSGSFSYNEQFF,TRBV11-2,NA,TRBJ2-1,TRBD2
TGCAGTGCTAGAGACCACCGGTACACCTTC,CSARDHRYTF,TRBV20-1,NA,TRBJ1-2,NA
TGTGCCAGCAGTTACCGAATTAGCGCAAGCGCCTACGAGCAGTACTTC,CASSYRISASAYEQYF,TRBV6-5,NA,TRBJ2-7,NA
TGTGCCACCAGTCCAGGAAATCAGCCCCAGCATTTT,CATSPGNQPQHF,TRBV24-1,NA,TRBJ1-5,NA
TGTGCCAGCAGTTCGGACAGGGCCGCCGGGGAGCTGTTTTTT,CASSSDRAAGELFF,TRBV9,NA,TRBJ2-2,TRBD1
TGTGCCATTGATAGCGGGAGGGCCAATGAGCAGTTCTTC,CAIDSGRANEQFF,TRBV10-3,NA,TRBJ2-1,TRBD2
TGTGCCTGGAGTGTACAGGGGCAAGAGACCCAGTACTTC,CAWSVQGQETQYF,TRBV30,NA,TRBJ2-5,TRBD1
TGCGCCAGCAGCGAGGCGACAGGGATCTATGGCTACACCTTC,CASSEATGIYGYTF,TRBV4-1,NA,TRBJ1-2,TRBD1
TGTGCTAGTGGTTTGGTAGTAGCGGGAATGAATGAGCAGTTCTTC,CASGLVVAGMNEQFF,TRBV12-5,few,TRBJ2-1,TRBD2
TGTGCCAGGACTCGGACTAGCGGGAGGGGCCCCTACAATGAGCAGTTCTTC,CARTRTSGRGPYNEQFF,TRBV30,NA,TRBJ2-1,TRBD2
TGTGCCAGTAGTAATCGAGTTGAGCAGTACTTC,CASSNRVEQYF,TRBV19,NA,TRBJ2-7,NA
TGTGCCAGCAGCTGGACAGGGACTGAGAAAGATACGCAGTATTTT,CASSWTGTEKDTQYF,TRBV7-2,NA,TRBJ2-3,TRBD1
TGTGCCAGCAAGGGGCTCCTCGCCTATGGCTACACCTTC,CASKGLLAYGYTF,TRBV5-6,few,TRBJ1-2,NA
TGTGCCAGCACCGACAGGGAAAATCAGCCCCAGCATTTT,CASTDRENQPQHF,TRBV6-5,NA,TRBJ1-5,TRBD1
TGTGCCAGCAGCCTAACAAAGGATAGCGGGATGAGAACAGATACGCAGTATTTT,CASSLTKDSGMRTDTQYF,TRBV7-2,NA,TRBJ2-3,TRBD2
TGTGCCAGCAGCCCCCAAGCGGGTCGCTCCTACAATGAGCAGTTCTTC,CASSPQAGRSYNEQFF,TRBV5-6,NA,TRBJ2-1,NA
TGTGCCACCCAAACAATACCCTATGGCTACACCTTC,CATQTIPYGYTF,TRBV28,NA,TRBJ1-2,NA
TGTGCCAGCAGTGGCAGCGGGGTGGGCTCCTACAATGAGCAGTTCTTC,CASSGSGVGSYNEQFF,TRBV27,NA,TRBJ2-1,TRBD2
TGTGCCAGTAGTATTGGGACTTCTACCGAGACCCAGTACTTC,CASSIGTSTETQYF,TRBV19,NA,TRBJ2-5,NA
TGTGCCACCAGCAGGACTCTCCAAGAGACCCAGTACTTC,CATSRTLQETQYF,TRBV15,NA,TRBJ2-5,NA
TGTGCCTGGAGTGTGACCGGCGGAAGAAAACTGTTTTTT,CAWSVTGGRKLFF,TRBV30,once,TRBJ1-4,NA
TGTGCCAGTAGTATCCGTCCGGGGACAAAAGGCGGTGGAACTGAAGCTTTCTTT,CASSIRPGTKGGGTEAFF,TRBV19,NA,TRBJ1-1,NA
TGTGCCAGCAGCCAAGTATCGGGACAGGGAATGTACTTC,CASSQVSGQGMYF,TRBV3-1/TRBV3-2,NA,TRBJ2-7,TRBD1
TGTGCCAGCAGCTTAGAGCCGGGAACCAAAAACATTCAGTACTTC,CASSLEPGTKNIQYF,TRBV7-2,NA,TRBJ2-4,NA
TGTGCCACCAGTGATTTTGGTAGCGGGAGACTTGGTGAGCAGTTCTTC,CATSDFGSGRLGEQFF,TRBV24-1,NA,TRBJ2-1,TRBD2
TGTGCCAGCAGCAGACGGACAGGACAACTTAACTATGGCTACACCTTC,CASSRRTGQLNYGYTF,TRBV5-4,NA,TRBJ1-2,TRBD1
TGTGCCAGCAGAGCCGACAGGGTGTTTGGAAACACCATATATTTT,CASRADRVFGNTIYF,TRBV7-9,NA,TRBJ1-3,TRBD1
TGTGCCATCTCTTCATCTGAGGGGGCCCGCTCCTACAATGAGCAGTTCTTC,CAISSSEGARSYNEQFF,TRBV10-3,NA,TRBJ2-1,TRBD1
TGTGCCAGCAGTTCCCGGATGACAGGGGATGATCAGCCCCAGCATTTT,CASSSRMTGDDQPQHF,TRBV6-2/TRBV6-3,once,TRBJ1-5,TRBD1